This passage covers 24 T cell receptor beta chains from one sample sequenced in a study of cytomegalovirus exposure and HLA in healthy donors. Measured with immunoSEQ multiplex PCR; TCRdb has only the in-frame clones, and not every one. The repertoire holds roughly 330,000 clones, 87% seen once, with 0.95% to 1.5% in the top ten. Sample: PBMCs. These receptor sequences come from a woman between 25 and 40 years old in good health and CMV-seropositive.

The chain employs TRBV11-3 and TRBJ2-1; no clear D gene. The V end was cut by 0 bases, the J end by 0 bases, with 6 bases between. Germline values: CDR1 SGHNT, CDR2 YENEEA. This CDR3 contains 15 residues. This CDR3 reads CASSLDMSSYNEQFF. CDR3 nucleotide sequence: TGTGCCAGCAGCTTAGATATGTCCTCCTACAATGAGCAGTTCTTC.

The CDR3 spells CASTRGQRGGKQFF. Here the CDR3 DNA reads TGTGCCAGCACTCGGGGACAGCGTGGGGGGAAGCAGTTCTTC. V is TRBV28 and J is TRBJ2-1, with a weak D call TRBD1 (7 bases). The CDR3 is 14 amino acids. The germline V gene encodes CDR1 MDHEN and CDR2 SYDVKM. V gave up 7 bases and J gave up 11 bases, with 21 bases separating them.

J is TRBJ2-7 and V is TRBV15; 8 positions agree with TRBD2. Per the germline V gene, CDR1 is LNHNV and CDR2 is YYDKDF (reference sequence). The CDR3 runs 16 residues. J was trimmed by 3 bases and V by 6 bases; bases with no gene match: 13. The chain's CDR3 is CATSPASGYLVYEQYF. The CDR3, as DNA: TGTGCCACCAGTCCAGCTAGCGGGTATCTTGTCTACGAGCAGTACTTC.

V usage is TRBV10-3 and J usage is TRBJ1-1, with D possibly being TRBD1 (5 bases). The germline V gene has CDR1 ENHRY and CDR2 SYGVKD. Deletions cut 4 bases from V and 1 base from J, with 10 bases between. The CDR3 sequence is 14 residues long. This chain's CDR3 is CAISAGGGNTEAFF. CDR3 sequence (DNA): TGTGCCATCAGTGCCGGTGGGGGGAACACTGAAGCTTTCTTT.

The chain has TRBV4-2 and TRBJ1-2; the match to TRBD1 covers 9 bases. CDR1 and CDR2 from the germline V gene are LGHNA and YNFKEQ. The CDR3 consists of 15 residues. V was pared by 4 bases and J by 3 bases, with 6 bases of the junction left unmatched. Here the CDR3 reads CASSRDDRGDYGYTF. In nucleotides, the CDR3 is TGTGCCAGCAGCCGAGACGACAGGGGGGACTATGGCTACACCTTC.

The rearrangement links TRBV19 to TRBJ2-1; D gene ambiguous. Trimming removed 3 bases from V and 4 bases from J, with 13 bases in between. The length of the CDR3 is 15 residues. The V gene's germline CDR1 is LNHDA and CDR2 SQIVND (reference sequence). The CDR3 reads CASSISLVTYNEQFF. The CDR3 nucleotides are TGTGCCAGTAGTATTAGCCTAGTTACGTACAATGAGCAGTTCTTC.

The chain is built from TRBV5-1 and TRBJ1-1; D gene uncertain. The CDR3 extends over 14 amino acids. From germline, CDR1 is SGHRS and CDR2 YFSETQ. V gave up 5 bases and J gave up 1 base, with 12 bases separating them. The CDR3 DNA reads TGCGCCAGCAGGACTCTACGGGAGAACACTGAAGCTTTCTTT. Its translation: CASRTLRENTEAFF.

This chain uses TRBV19 with TRBJ2-7; TRBD2 matches at 8 bases. CDR1 LNHDA and CDR2 SQIVND come from the germline V gene (reference sequence). Trimming at V came to 4 bases and at J to 4 bases, leaving 9 bases not matched to a gene. CDR3 size: 15 residues. DNA of the CDR3: TGTGCCAGTAGTACTGCGATTAGCGGGGCTTACGAGCAGTACTTC. This gives the protein CASSTAISGAYEQYF. The variable domain in full, with the rest retrieved from reference TRBV19 and TRBJ2-7, is DGGITQSPKYLFRKEGQNVTLSCEQNLNHDAMYWYRQDPGQGLRLIYYSQIVNDFQKGDIAEGYSVSREKKESFPLTVTSAQKNPTAFYLCASSTAISGAYEQYFGPGTRLTVT.

CDR3 residues: CAWNRGRTSGRKWEQYF. The CDR3, as DNA: TGTGCCTGGAACAGGGGACGGACTAGCGGGAGAAAGTGGGAGCAGTACTTC. The chain combines TRBV30 with TRBJ2-7, with 13 bases that match TRBD2. Germline V CDR1 and CDR2: GTSNPN, SVGIG (reference sequence). The CDR3 runs to 17 residues. After removal of 4 bases from V and 7 bases from J, the junction contained 16 bases not matched to a gene.

The chain joins TRBV4-1 to TRBJ1-1, with D tentatively TRBD1 (5 bases). Trimming pared 1 base from V and 7 bases from J, leaving 16 bases between. Germline assignment: CDR1 MGHRA and CDR2 YSYEKL. This CDR3 spans 15 amino acids. CDR3 loop: CASSQVGGGSGEAFF. The CDR3 nucleotides are TGCGCCAGCAGCCAAGTAGGCGGGGGTTCGGGTGAAGCTTTCTTT.

This chain joins TRBV7-9 and TRBJ2-1, with 11 bases matching TRBD2. The CDR3 runs 16 residues. Trimming removed 3 bases from V and 7 bases from J; junction bases left unmatched: 8. Germline CDR1 and CDR2: SEHNR and FQNEAQ (reference sequence). In nucleotides, the CDR3 is TGTGCCAGCAGCTTTTTAGCGGGAGGGACCATGAATGAGCAGTTCTTC. It yields the protein CASSFLAGGTMNEQFF.

This chain joins TRBV27 and TRBJ1-2, with TRBD1 matching 7 bases. J gave up 7 bases and V 5 bases, and 7 bases lay outside the gene matches. CDR1 MNHEY and CDR2 SMNVEV come from the germline V gene (reference sequence). This CDR3 region has 13 residues. The DNA for the CDR3 is TGTGCCAGCAGTCCTACAGGGGCGGTTGGCTACACCTTC. Its protein product is CASSPTGAVGYTF.

Only one count was recorded for this clone. This chain uses TRBV14 with TRBJ1-3; 8 nucleotides match TRBD1. The junction had 17 bases not matched to a gene; V was cut back by 2 bases and J by 2 bases. The CDR3 contains 20 residues. Germline CDR1 is SGHDN and CDR2 is FVKESK. The CDR3: CASSQMFAGTGPFTGNTIYF. The CDR3, as DNA: TGTGCCAGCAGCCAAATGTTCGCCGGGACAGGCCCTTTTACTGGAAACACCATATATTTT.

The rearrangement uses TRBV4-2 and TRBJ2-7, with D perhaps matching TRBD2 (7 bases). The CDR3 spans 17 residues. V lost 1 base, J lost 0 bases, and 16 bases lay in between. Germline V CDR1 and CDR2: LGHNA, YNFKEQ. CDR3 loop: CASSQVGRGADSYEQYF. CDR3 coding DNA: TGTGCCAGCAGCCAAGTTGGGAGGGGGGCCGACTCCTACGAGCAGTACTTC.

The sample holds a few counts of this clone. This chain uses TRBV7-3 with TRBJ2-5, with D possibly TRBD2 on 6 matching bases. Trimming removed 1 base from V and 5 bases from J, with 20 bases in between. Germline V gene lookup returns CDR1 SGHTA and CDR2 FQGTGA. This CDR3 region has 17 residues. CDR3 coding DNA: TGTGCCAGCAGCTTAATCGGCGGGGCCATGGGGTTGGAGACCCAGTACTTC. Translated, it gives CASSLIGGAMGLETQYF.

The chain recombines TRBV7-6 with TRBJ2-7; 7 positions match TRBD1. The junction had 9 bases not matched to a gene; V was cut back by 4 bases and J by 6 bases. The CDR3 covers 14 residues. The germline gives CDR1 SGHVS, CDR2 FNYEAQ. In DNA form, the CDR3 reads TGTGCCAGCAGCTCCTCCCCGGGACAGAGCGAGCAGTACTTC. This sequence encodes CASSSSPGQSEQYF.

V and J are TRBV27 and TRBJ1-2, with 9 bases that match TRBD1. The CDR3 runs to 15 residues. V lost 6 bases, J lost 4 bases, and 9 bases stayed unmatched. CDR1 and CDR2 from the germline V gene are MNHEY and SMNVEV (reference sequence). In nucleotides, the CDR3 is TGTGCCAGCAGGTTACAGGGGGCTAGATTCTATGGCTACACCTTC. This encodes CASRLQGARFYGYTF.

This clone was recorded only once. V is TRBV27 and J is TRBJ2-2; the match to TRBD1 covers 8 bases. The CDR3 has 17 residues. V trimming: 0 bases; J trimming: 1 base; junction bases outside the gene matches: 4. CDR1 and CDR2 from the germline V gene are MNHEY and SMNVEV (reference sequence). For the CDR3, the DNA is TGTGCCAGCAGTTTATCTACCGGGACAGGGAACACCGGGGAGCTGTTTTTT. Amino acids: CASSLSTGTGNTGELFF.

V is TRBV28 and J is TRBJ1-2, with 9 bases that match TRBD1. Germline trimming cut 5 bases from V and 3 bases from J; bases unmatched to any gene: 10. CDR3 length: 16 residues. The V gene's germline CDR1 is MDHEN and CDR2 SYDVKM. The CDR3 reads CASSNRPGQGDYGYTF. CDR3 nucleotide sequence: TGTGCCAGCAGTAACAGACCGGGACAGGGAGACTATGGCTACACCTTC.

This clone was picked up a small number of times. This chain links TRBV6-1 with TRBJ2-2; tentatively, D is TRBD1 (5 bases). V was pared by 3 bases and J by 4 bases, with 9 bases between. The CDR3 has 14 residues. Germline CDR1 reads MNHNS; CDR2 reads SASEGT. The CDR3 DNA sequence: TGTGCCAGCAGTGACAGGGTGGGCACCGGGGAGCTGTTTTTT. Residues: CASSDRVGTGELFF.

The chain uses TRBV2 and TRBJ2-2; D is uncertain. The germline V and J ends were trimmed by 7 bases and 0 bases, with 6 bases remaining between them. Germline CDR1 reads SNHLY; CDR2 reads FYNNEI. CDR3 length equals 13 residues. CDR3 sequence (DNA): TGTGCCAGCACGCTTGCGAACACCGGGGAGCTGTTTTTT. As protein: CASTLANTGELFF.

The chain joins TRBV13 to TRBJ2-2, with D uncertain. The CDR3 sequence is 14 residues long. Germline V lookup: CDR1 PRHDT, CDR2 FYEKMQ (reference sequence). V was pared by 6 bases and J by 4 bases, with 12 bases between. The CDR3 DNA reads TGTGCCAGCAGTAATGGGCGATTCACCGGGGAGCTGTTTTTT. This encodes CASSNGRFTGELFF.

V usage is TRBV9 and J usage is TRBJ2-1; 12 bases match TRBD2. CDR1 is SGDLS and CDR2 is YYNGEE in the germline V gene. After removal of 4 bases from V and 2 bases from J, the junction contained 4 bases not matched to a gene. The CDR3 runs 16 residues. The CDR3 DNA reads as TGTGCCAGCAGCACTCGGACTAGCGGGGCCTACAATGAGCAGTTCTTC. This codes for CASSTRTSGAYNEQFF.

The V and J genes are TRBV7-2 and TRBJ1-4, with 7 bases identical to TRBD1. Unmatched junction bases numbered 7, after V lost 5 bases and J lost 1 base. Germline CDR1 and CDR2: SGHTA and FQGNSA. The length of the CDR3 is 16 residues. Here the CDR3 reads CASSHRQGLTNEKLFF. The CDR3 coding sequence is TGTGCCAGCAGCCATCGACAGGGCCTAACTAATGAAAAACTGTTTTTT.